What follows are 26 T cell receptor beta chains derived from one specimen sequenced in a study of control samples from healthy donors and cancer patients. Clones were read by immunoSEQ multiplex PCR, and TCRdb kept only the in-frame ones, dropping some. There are around 68,000 clones in the sample; 84% occur only once, and roughly 16% lies in the top ten. Input material: blood. These receptors were taken from a man aged 50 or older in good health.

The chain uses TRBV28 and TRBJ2-3, with D hard to call. Per germline, CDR1 MDHEN and CDR2 SYDVKM. Between the trimmed V and J ends, which lost 4 bases and 7 bases, there was a span of 12 bases. The CDR3 contains 13 residues. The CDR3 loop reads CASSSRTPYTQYF. The CDR3 coding sequence is TGTGCCAGCAGTTCACGGACGCCGTATACGCAGTATTTT.

The chain couples TRBV2 to TRBJ1-1; D unclear. Looked up from germline, CDR1 is SNHLY and CDR2 is FYNNEI. The V and J ends lost 5 bases and 1 base respectively, with 14 bases between them. The CDR3 is 15 amino acids. The CDR3 loop is CASSKVRTTNTEAFF. The CDR3 DNA reads as TGTGCCAGCAGTAAGGTCCGGACTACGAACACTGAAGCTTTCTTT.

With regard to this clone: Other DNA variants within this sample encode the same CDR3. The genes are TRBV30 and TRBJ2-7; D not certain. Trimming stripped 2 bases from V and 1 base from J, with 12 bases between. This CDR3 has 14 residues. The V gene's germline CDR1 is GTSNPN and CDR2 SVGIG (reference sequence). The CDR3 nucleotides are TGTGCCTGGAGTCCCCCGCCCGGATCCTACGAGCAGTACTTC. Translated: CAWSPPPGSYEQYF.

The CDR3 bases are TGCGCCAGCAGTCAGAGGGGGGGAGGGCCGACAGATACGCAGTATTTT. Translated: CASSQRGGGPTDTQYF. This chain connects TRBV5-1 to TRBJ2-3; D may be TRBD2 (7 bases). From germline, CDR1 is SGHRS and CDR2 YFSETQ. This CDR3 region has 16 residues. Trimming took off 5 bases at V and 3 bases at J, with 19 bases between the two ends. Using reference TRBV5-1 and TRBJ2-3 for the parts outside the CDR3, the full variable domain is KAGVTQTPRYLIKTRGQQVTLSCSPISGHRSVSWYQQTPGQGLQFLFEYFSETQRNKGNFPGRFSGRQFSNSRSEMNVSTLELGDSALYLCASSQRGGGPTDTQYFGPGTRLTVL.

The rearrangement joins TRBV7-9 to TRBJ2-1, with unresolved D. The CDR3 is 15 amino acids. Germline assignment: CDR1 SEHNR and CDR2 FQNEAQ (reference sequence). V was clipped by 2 bases and J by 2 bases, with 10 bases between them. Here the CDR3 DNA reads TGTGCCAGCAGCTTAATGGCCATGACCTACAATGAGCAGTTCTTC. Protein: CASSLMAMTYNEQFF.

The CDR3 DNA follows: TGTGCCAGCAGTGGTTCTATTGAAACCTATGGCTACACCTTC. Its protein is CASSGSIETYGYTF. This chain joins TRBV25-1 and TRBJ1-2; no reliable D call. Germline-derived CDR1 and CDR2 are MGHDK and SYGVNS. The CDR3 sequence is 14 residues long. Trimming cost V 4 bases and J 4 bases, with 13 bases left between them.

The chain combines TRBV19 with TRBJ1-2; the D gene is possibly TRBD1 (6 bases). Germline CDR1 is LNHDA and CDR2 is SQIVND (reference sequence). Trimming pared 2 bases from V and 4 bases from J, leaving 17 bases between. The CDR3 runs 16 residues. Written as DNA, the CDR3 is TGTGCCAGTAGTATACTCCTTGAGACAGGACCCTATGGCTACACCTTC. It codes for CASSILLETGPYGYTF.

The CDR3: CASSDRDRGFRSGYTF. Written as DNA, the CDR3 is TGTGCCAGCAGTGACCGGGACAGGGGTTTTCGGAGTGGCTACACCTTC. The chain has TRBV6-1 and TRBJ1-2, with TRBD1 identical over 10 bases. Germline V gene lookup returns CDR1 MNHNS and CDR2 SASEGT. Unmatched junction bases numbered 11, after V lost 3 bases and J lost 7 bases. The CDR3 covers 16 residues.

This clone was detected a few times. The chain's CDR3 is CASTGQHNQPQHF. CDR3 nucleotides: TGTGCCAGCACGGGACAGCACAATCAGCCCCAGCATTTT. J is TRBJ1-5 and V is TRBV2; 7 nucleotides align to TRBD1. J was trimmed by 3 bases and V by 7 bases; bases with no gene match: 3. Germline loops: CDR1 SNHLY, CDR2 FYNNEI. The CDR3 totals 13 residues.

This chain links TRBV30 with TRBJ2-3; D is unclear. The V gene lost 3 bases and the J gene lost 4 bases, with 5 bases spanning the gap. This CDR3 is 11 amino acids long. CDR1 is GTSNPN and CDR2 is SVGIG in the germline V gene (reference sequence). As DNA, the CDR3 is TGTGCCTGGAGCAGGCCAGATACGCAGTATTTT. Amino acids: CAWSRPDTQYF.

This chain joins TRBV6-5 and TRBJ2-1; TRBD2 matches 10 bases. The germline CDR1 and CDR2 sequences are MNHEY and SVGAGI. The CDR3 is 15 amino acids. After removal of 2 bases from V and 7 bases from J, the junction contained 5 bases not matched to a gene. The CDR3 is CASSYTGTSENEQFF. CDR3 bases: TGTGCCAGCAGTTACACCGGGACTAGCGAGAATGAGCAGTTCTTC.

The chain recombines TRBV7-2 with TRBJ2-1; TRBD2 aligns across 14 bases. J lost 9 bases, V lost 5 bases, and 18 bases had no gene match. Germline lookup yields CDR1 SGHTA and CDR2 FQGNSA. The CDR3 consists of 19 residues. The CDR3 region is CASSTQGLAGALGVREQFF. CDR3 in DNA: TGTGCCAGCAGCACTCAGGGACTAGCGGGGGCCCTAGGGGTACGTGAGCAGTTCTTC.

The V call is TRBV30, the J call TRBJ2-7; D not certain. The CDR3 loop spans 11 amino acids. Trimming removed 2 bases at V and 4 bases at J, with 6 bases between. The germline CDR1 and CDR2 sequences are GTSNPN and SVGIG (reference sequence). CDR3 in amino acids: CAWSSNYEQYF. CDR3 DNA sequence: TGTGCCTGGAGTTCTAATTACGAGCAGTACTTC.

The rearrangement joins TRBV20-1 to TRBJ1-4; D is unclear. Trimming removed 0 bases from V and 13 bases from J, with 3 bases in between. This CDR3 region has 9 residues. Germline V lookup: CDR1 DFQATT, CDR2 SNEGSKA (reference sequence). The CDR3 loop is CSARERLFF. CDR3 in DNA: TGCAGTGCTAGAGAGAGACTGTTTTTT.

The V gene is TRBV2, the J gene TRBJ2-2, with 9 bases identical to TRBD2. The V gene's germline CDR1 is SNHLY and CDR2 FYNNEI. The length of the CDR3 is 17 residues. The V segment lost 2 bases and the J segment 7 bases; nucleotides outside the gene matches: 11. The CDR3 DNA is TGTGCCAGCAGTGAATTGGGGGCGGGAGGGCCGGTCGGGGAGCTGTTTTTT. Protein sequence: CASSELGAGGPVGELFF.

V is TRBV3-1 (or the pseudogene TRBV3-2) and J is TRBJ1-1; 9 bases line up with TRBD1. This CDR3 has 14 amino acids. Germline CDR1 LGHDT, CDR2 YNNKEL (reference sequence). V lost 5 bases to trimming and J lost 8 bases; unmatched junction nucleotides: 9. As DNA, the CDR3 is TGTGCCAGCAGCACCACAGGGGGCTGGACGGAAGCTTTCTTT. Residues: CASSTTGGWTEAFF.

The chain is built from TRBV15 and TRBJ2-2; 7 bases agree with TRBD2. V lost 1 base to trimming and J lost 1 base; unmatched junction nucleotides: 12. The CDR3 loop spans 19 amino acids. Germline CDR1 LNHNV, CDR2 YYDKDF (reference sequence). CDR3 in amino acids: CATSRGFSASGLNTGELFF. The CDR3 DNA is TGTGCCACCAGCAGAGGGTTTTCGGCTAGCGGACTGAACACCGGGGAGCTGTTTTTT.

The chain employs TRBV30 and TRBJ1-5; the match to TRBD1 covers 7 bases. This CDR3 comprises 14 residues. V trimming: 4 bases; J trimming: 7 bases; junction bases outside the gene matches: 10. CDR1 and CDR2 from the germline V gene are GTSNPN and SVGIG (reference sequence). DNA of the CDR3: TGTGCCTGGAACCGACAGGGAGGGGGGCAGCCCCAGCATTTT. This encodes CAWNRQGGGQPQHF.

The rearrangement uses TRBV6-2 or TRBV6-3 and TRBJ2-7; possible D gene TRBD1, 5 bases. V lost 1 base and J lost 3, with 13 bases in between. Per the germline V gene, CDR1 is MNHEY and CDR2 is SVGEGT. This CDR3 region has 15 residues. The CDR3 DNA is TGTGCCAGCAGTTACTTGGCAGGGATTGACTACGAGCAGTACTTC. Residues: CASSYLAGIDYEQYF.

The rearrangement links TRBV10-1 to TRBJ2-1; D is ambiguous. Germline V gives CDR1 WNHNN, CDR2 SYGVQD (reference sequence). V dropped 2 bases and J dropped 6 bases, with 11 bases sitting between them. The CDR3 runs to 14 residues. The CDR3 DNA sequence: TGCGCCAGCAGTGAGCGAGGTCGTCGCAATGAGCAGTTCTTC. Translated: CASSERGRRNEQFF.

This chain joins TRBV4-3 and TRBJ2-7; TRBD2 aligns across 9 bases. Losses at the gene ends were 1 base for V and 5 bases for J; bases not matched to a gene: 6. CDR1 is LGHNA and CDR2 is YSLEER in the germline V gene. The CDR3 runs to 15 residues. The CDR3 protein is CASSQAAGGLHEQYF. The CDR3 DNA is TGCGCCAGCAGCCAAGCGGCGGGAGGGCTCCACGAGCAGTACTTC.

This chain connects TRBV6-6 to TRBJ2-1; TRBD1 agrees at 9 bases. The CDR3 loop spans 15 amino acids. Unmatched junction bases numbered 13, after V lost 7 bases and J lost 9 bases. The germline V gene has CDR1 MNHNY and CDR2 SVGAGI (reference sequence). The CDR3 nucleotides are TGTGCCAGCACCCAGTCCGGGACAGGGTCGGCTGAGCAGTTCTTC. This gives the protein CASTQSGTGSAEQFF.

This clone has a handful of counts. The rearrangement uses TRBV7-8 and TRBJ1-5; D gene uncertain. Germline CDR1 SGHVS, CDR2 FQNEAQ. CDR3 length equals 14 residues. V was cut by 0 bases and J by 3 bases, with 6 bases left in between. The CDR3 DNA reads TGTGCCAGCAGCTTAGCCTGGTTCAATCAGCCCCAGCATTTT. This translates into CASSLAWFNQPQHF.

V gene TRBV30 combines with J gene TRBJ2-3; D is perhaps TRBD2 (6 bases). The V end lost 0 bases, the J end lost 4 bases, and 11 bases lay between the germline ends. The CDR3 spans 14 residues. From germline, CDR1 is GTSNPN and CDR2 SVGIG (reference sequence). CDR3 coding DNA: TGTGCCTGGAGTGTCCCCGGGAGAGCAGATACGCAGTATTTT. Translating gives CAWSVPGRADTQYF.

The chain uses TRBV13 and TRBJ1-1; 8 bases align to TRBD1. The CDR3 length is 14 residues. CDR1 and CDR2 (germline): PRHDT, FYEKMQ (reference sequence). With 2 bases clipped from V and 8 bases from J, the junction kept 7 bases outside the gene matches. CDR3 in DNA: TGTGCCAGCAGCTTATCAGGGGGCAACCCAGAAGCTTTCTTT. Amino acids: CASSLSGGNPEAFF.

The J gene is TRBJ2-1, the V gene TRBV5-1; D call uncertain. The germline V gene has CDR1 SGHRS and CDR2 YFSETQ. This CDR3 has 12 residues. The ends were cut back, 4 bases at V and 8 bases at J, with 10 bases in the middle. The DNA of the CDR3 is TGCGCCAGCAGCCCGGTCGGGTATGAGCAGTTCTTC. Amino acids: CASSPVGYEQFF.